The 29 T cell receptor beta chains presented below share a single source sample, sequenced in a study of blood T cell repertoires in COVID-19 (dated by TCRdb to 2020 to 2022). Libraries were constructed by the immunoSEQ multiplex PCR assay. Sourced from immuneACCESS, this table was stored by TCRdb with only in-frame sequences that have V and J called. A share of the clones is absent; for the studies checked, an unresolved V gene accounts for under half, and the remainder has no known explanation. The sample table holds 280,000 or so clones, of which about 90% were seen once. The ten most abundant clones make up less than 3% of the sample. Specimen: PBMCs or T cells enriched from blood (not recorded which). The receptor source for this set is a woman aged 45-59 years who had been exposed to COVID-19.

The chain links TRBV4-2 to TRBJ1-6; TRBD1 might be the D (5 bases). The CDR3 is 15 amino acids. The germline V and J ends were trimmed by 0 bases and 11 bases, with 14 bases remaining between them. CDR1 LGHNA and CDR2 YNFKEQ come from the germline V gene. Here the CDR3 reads CASSQDWRGATPLHF. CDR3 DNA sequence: TGTGCCAGCAGCCAAGATTGGAGGGGAGCGACACCCCTCCACTTT.

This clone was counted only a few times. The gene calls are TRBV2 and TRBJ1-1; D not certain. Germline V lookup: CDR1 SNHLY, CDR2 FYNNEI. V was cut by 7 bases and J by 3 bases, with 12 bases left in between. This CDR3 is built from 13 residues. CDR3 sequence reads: CASNGYGHTEAFF. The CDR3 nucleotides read TGTGCCAGCAATGGCTATGGGCACACTGAAGCTTTCTTT.

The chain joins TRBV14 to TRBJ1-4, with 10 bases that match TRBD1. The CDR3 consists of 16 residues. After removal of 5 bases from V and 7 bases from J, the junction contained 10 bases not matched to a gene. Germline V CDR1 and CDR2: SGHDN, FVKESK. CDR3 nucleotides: TGTGCCAGCAGCGATGGTCCCGGGACAGGGGCTGAAAAACTGTTTTTT. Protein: CASSDGPGTGAEKLFF.

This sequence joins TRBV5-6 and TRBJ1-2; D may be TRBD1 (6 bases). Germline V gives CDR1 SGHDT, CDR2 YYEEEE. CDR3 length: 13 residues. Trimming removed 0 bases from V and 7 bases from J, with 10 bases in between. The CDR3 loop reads CASSLGTEGGYTF. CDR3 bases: TGTGCCAGCAGCTTGGGGACAGAGGGTGGCTACACCTTC.

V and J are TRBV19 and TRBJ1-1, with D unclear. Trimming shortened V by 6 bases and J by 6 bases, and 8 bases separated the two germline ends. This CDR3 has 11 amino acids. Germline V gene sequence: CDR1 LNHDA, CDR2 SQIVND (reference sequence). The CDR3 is CASRRIAEAFF. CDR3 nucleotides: TGTGCCAGTAGGAGGATCGCTGAAGCTTTCTTT.

CDR3 nucleotide sequence: TGTGCCATCAGTGAGTCAGGCCCCGGAAGAGGAGCCGAGCAGTACTTC. Translating gives CAISESGPGRGAEQYF. The rearrangement joins TRBV10-3 to TRBJ2-7; the D is unclear. Between the trimmed V and J ends, which lost 0 bases and 6 bases, there was a span of 18 bases. The CDR3 has 16 amino acids. Germline V gives CDR1 ENHRY, CDR2 SYGVKD.

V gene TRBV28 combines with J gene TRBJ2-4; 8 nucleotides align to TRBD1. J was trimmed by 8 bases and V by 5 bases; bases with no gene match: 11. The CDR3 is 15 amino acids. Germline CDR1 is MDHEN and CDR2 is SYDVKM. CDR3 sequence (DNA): TGTGCCAGCAGTACCCTCAGGGGGCTGGAGGACATTCAGTACTTC. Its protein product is CASSTLRGLEDIQYF.

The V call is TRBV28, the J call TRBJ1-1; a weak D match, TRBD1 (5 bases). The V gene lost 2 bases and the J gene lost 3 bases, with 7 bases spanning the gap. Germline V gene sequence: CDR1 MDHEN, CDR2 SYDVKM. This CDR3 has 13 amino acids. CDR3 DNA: TGTGCCAGCAGTTTAGTACAGGACACTGAAGCTTTCTTT. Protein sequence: CASSLVQDTEAFF.

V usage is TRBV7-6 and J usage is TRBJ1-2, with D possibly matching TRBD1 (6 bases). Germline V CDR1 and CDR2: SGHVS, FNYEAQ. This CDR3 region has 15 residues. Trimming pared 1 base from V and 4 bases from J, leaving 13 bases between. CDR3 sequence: CASSLGAGATYGYTF. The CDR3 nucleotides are TGTGCCAGCAGCTTAGGGGCGGGGGCGACCTATGGCTACACCTTC. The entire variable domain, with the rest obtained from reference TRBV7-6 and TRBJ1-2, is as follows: GAGVSQSPRYKVTKRGQDVALRCDPISGHVSLYWYRQALGQGPEFLTYFNYEAQQDKSGLPNDRFSAERPEGSISTLTIQRTEQRDSAMYRCASSLGAGATYGYTFGSGTRLTVV.

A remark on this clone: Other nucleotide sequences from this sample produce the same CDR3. CDR3 DNA: TGTGCCTGGAGTGTAAGGGGAGATACGCAGTATTTT. It encodes CAWSVRGDTQYF. V is TRBV30 and J is TRBJ2-3; a possible D gene is TRBD1 (5 bases). Germline V CDR1 and CDR2: GTSNPN, SVGIG (reference sequence). Trimming removed 0 bases at V and 5 bases at J, with 6 bases between. The CDR3 is 12 residues long.

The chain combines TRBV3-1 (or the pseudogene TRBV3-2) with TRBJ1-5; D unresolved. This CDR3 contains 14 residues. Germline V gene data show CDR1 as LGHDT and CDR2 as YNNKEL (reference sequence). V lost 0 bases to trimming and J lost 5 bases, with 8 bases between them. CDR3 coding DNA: TGTGCCAGCAGCCAAGATGTAGTATATCAGCCCCAGCATTTT. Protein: CASSQDVVYQPQHF.

The CDR3 reads CASSPITGVGEQFF. The CDR3 DNA is TGTGCCAGCTCACCTATAACAGGGGTAGGAGAGCAGTTCTTC. The rearrangement links TRBV18 to TRBJ2-1; 7 bases fit TRBD1. CDR1 is KGHSH, CDR2 LQKENI, per germline. This CDR3 contains 14 residues. V was pared by 3 bases and J by 10 bases, with 9 bases of the junction left unmatched.

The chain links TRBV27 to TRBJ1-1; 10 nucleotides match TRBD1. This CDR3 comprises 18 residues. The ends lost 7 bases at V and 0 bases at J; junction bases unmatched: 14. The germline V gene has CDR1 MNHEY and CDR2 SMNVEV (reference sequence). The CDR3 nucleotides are TGTGCCAGCAACGGATTGCCCGGGACAGGGGACGTGAACACTGAAGCTTTCTTT. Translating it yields CASNGLPGTGDVNTEAFF.

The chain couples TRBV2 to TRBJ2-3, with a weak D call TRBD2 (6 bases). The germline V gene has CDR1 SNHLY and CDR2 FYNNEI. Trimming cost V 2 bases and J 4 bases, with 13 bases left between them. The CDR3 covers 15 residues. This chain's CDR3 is CASSENAGMADTQYF. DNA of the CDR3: TGTGCCAGCAGTGAAAACGCGGGGATGGCAGATACGCAGTATTTT. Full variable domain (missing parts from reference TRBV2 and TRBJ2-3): EPEVTQTPSHQVTQMGQEVILRCVPISNHLYFYWYRQILGQKVEFLVSFYNNEISEKSEIFDDQFSVERPDGSNFTLKIRSTKLEDSAMYFCASSENAGMADTQYFGPGTRLTVL.

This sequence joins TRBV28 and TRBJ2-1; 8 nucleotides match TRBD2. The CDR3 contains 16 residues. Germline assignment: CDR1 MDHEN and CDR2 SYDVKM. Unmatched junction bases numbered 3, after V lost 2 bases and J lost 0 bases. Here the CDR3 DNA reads TGTGCCAGCAGTTTACGGGGGGGCCCCTCCTACAATGAGCAGTTCTTC. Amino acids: CASSLRGGPSYNEQFF.

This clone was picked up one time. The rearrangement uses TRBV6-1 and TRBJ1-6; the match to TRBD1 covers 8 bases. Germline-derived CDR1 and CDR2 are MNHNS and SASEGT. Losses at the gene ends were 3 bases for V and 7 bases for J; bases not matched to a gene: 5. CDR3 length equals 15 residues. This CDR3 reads CASSDTRGRNSPLHF. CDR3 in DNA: TGTGCCAGCAGTGACACCAGGGGGCGGAATTCACCCCTCCACTTT.

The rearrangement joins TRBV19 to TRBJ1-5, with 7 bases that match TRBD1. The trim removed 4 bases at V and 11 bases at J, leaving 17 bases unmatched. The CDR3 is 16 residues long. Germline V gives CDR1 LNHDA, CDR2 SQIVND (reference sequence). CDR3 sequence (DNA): TGTGCCAGTAGTACCGGGGACAGCCACCTGATCCAGTCCCAGCATTTT. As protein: CASSTGDSHLIQSQHF. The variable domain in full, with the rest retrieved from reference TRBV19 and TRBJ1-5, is DGGITQSPKYLFRKEGQNVTLSCEQNLNHDAMYWYRQDPGQGLRLIYYSQIVNDFQKGDIAEGYSVSREKKESFPLTVTSAQKNPTAFYLCASSTGDSHLIQSQHFGDGTRLSIL.

The CDR3 DNA reads as TGTGCCAGCACTTTAACGGGACACAGGAACTATGGCTACACCTTC. Its translation: CASTLTGHRNYGYTF. The genes are TRBV6-5 and TRBJ1-2; D possibly corresponds to TRBD1 (6 bases). The V and J ends lost 7 bases and 2 bases respectively, with 17 bases between them. This CDR3 is built from 15 residues. Germline V gene sequence: CDR1 MNHEY, CDR2 SVGAGI.

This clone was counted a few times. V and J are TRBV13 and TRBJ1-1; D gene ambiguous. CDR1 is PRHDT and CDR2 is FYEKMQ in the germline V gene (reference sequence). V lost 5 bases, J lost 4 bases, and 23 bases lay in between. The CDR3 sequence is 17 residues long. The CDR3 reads CASSPSRVEGSGTEAFF. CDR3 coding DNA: TGTGCCAGCAGCCCGTCTAGGGTAGAGGGAAGTGGCACTGAAGCTTTCTTT.

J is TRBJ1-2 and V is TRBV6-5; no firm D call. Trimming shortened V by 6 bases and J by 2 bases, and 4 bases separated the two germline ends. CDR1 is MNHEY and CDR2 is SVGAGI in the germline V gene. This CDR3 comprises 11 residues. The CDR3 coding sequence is TGTGCCAGCAGGGAGAACTATGGCTACACCTTC. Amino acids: CASRENYGYTF.

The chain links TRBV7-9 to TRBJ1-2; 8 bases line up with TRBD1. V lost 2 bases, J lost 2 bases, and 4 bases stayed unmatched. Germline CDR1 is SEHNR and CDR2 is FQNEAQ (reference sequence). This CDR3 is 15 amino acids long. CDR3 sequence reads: CASSLIGQGNYGYTF. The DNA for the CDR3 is TGTGCCAGCAGCTTAATCGGACAGGGCAACTATGGCTACACCTTC. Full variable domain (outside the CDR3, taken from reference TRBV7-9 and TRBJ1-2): DTGVSQNPRHKITKRGQNVTFRCDPISEHNRLYWYRQTLGQGPEFLTYFQNEAQLEKSRLLSDRFSAERPKGSFSTLEIQRTEQGDSAMYLCASSLIGQGNYGYTFGSGTRLTVV.

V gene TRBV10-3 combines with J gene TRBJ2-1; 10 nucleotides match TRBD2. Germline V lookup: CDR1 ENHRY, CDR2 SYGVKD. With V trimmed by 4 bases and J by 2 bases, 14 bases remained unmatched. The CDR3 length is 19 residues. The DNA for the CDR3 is TGTGCCATCAGTGCAGTTCTAGCGGGGGTCCAACAGACCTACAATGAGCAGTTCTTC. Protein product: CAISAVLAGVQQTYNEQFF.

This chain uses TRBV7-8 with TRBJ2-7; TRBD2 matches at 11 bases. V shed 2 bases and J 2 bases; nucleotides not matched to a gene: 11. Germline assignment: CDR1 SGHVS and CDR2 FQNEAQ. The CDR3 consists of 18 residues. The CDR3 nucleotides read TGTGCCAGCAGCTTATTTAAGGGAACTAGCGGGGGCGCCTACGAGCAGTACTTC. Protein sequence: CASSLFKGTSGGAYEQYF.

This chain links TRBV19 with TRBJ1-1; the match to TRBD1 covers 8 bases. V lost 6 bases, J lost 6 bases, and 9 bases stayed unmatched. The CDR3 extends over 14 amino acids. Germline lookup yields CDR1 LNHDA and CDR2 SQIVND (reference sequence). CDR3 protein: CASRQAGGLAEAFF. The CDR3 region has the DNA TGTGCCAGTAGACAGGCAGGGGGCCTGGCTGAAGCTTTCTTT.

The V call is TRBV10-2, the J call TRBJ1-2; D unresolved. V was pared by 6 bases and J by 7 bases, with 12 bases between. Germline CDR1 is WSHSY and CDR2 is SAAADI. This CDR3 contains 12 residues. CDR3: CASSASTGGYTF. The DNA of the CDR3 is TGCGCCAGCAGCGCAAGCACCGGTGGCTACACCTTC.

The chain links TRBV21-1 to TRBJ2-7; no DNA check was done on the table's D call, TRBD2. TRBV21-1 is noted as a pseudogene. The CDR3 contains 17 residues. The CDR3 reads CASSNLGRREVRHEQYF. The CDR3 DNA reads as TGTGCCAGCAGCAATCTGGGTCGGAGGGAAGTAAGACACGAGCAGTACTTC.

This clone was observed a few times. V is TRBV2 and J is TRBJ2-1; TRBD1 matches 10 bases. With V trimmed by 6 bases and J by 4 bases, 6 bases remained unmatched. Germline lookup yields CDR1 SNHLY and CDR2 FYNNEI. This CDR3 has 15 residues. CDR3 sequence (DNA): TGTGCCAGCAGCACGGACAGGGGGGGATACAATGAGCAGTTCTTC. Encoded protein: CASSTDRGGYNEQFF.

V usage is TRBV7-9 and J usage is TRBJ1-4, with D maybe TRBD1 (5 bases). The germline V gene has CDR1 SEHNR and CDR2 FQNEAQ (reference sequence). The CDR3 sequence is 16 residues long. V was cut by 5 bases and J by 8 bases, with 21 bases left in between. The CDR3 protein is CASSPGEGHVKEKLFF. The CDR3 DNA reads TGTGCCAGCAGCCCGGGGGAGGGGCATGTCAAGGAAAAACTGTTTTTT. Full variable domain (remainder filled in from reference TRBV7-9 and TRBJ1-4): DTGVSQNPRHKITKRGQNVTFRCDPISEHNRLYWYRQTLGQGPEFLTYFQNEAQLEKSRLLSDRFSAERPKGSFSTLEIQRTEQGDSAMYLCASSPGEGHVKEKLFFGSGTQLSVL.

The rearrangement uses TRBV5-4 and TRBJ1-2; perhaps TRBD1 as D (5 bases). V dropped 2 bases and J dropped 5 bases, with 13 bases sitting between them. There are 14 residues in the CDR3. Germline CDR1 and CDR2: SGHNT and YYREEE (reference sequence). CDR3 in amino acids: CASSLEFRGYGYTF. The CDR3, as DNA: TGTGCCAGCAGCTTAGAGTTTCGGGGGTATGGCTACACCTTC. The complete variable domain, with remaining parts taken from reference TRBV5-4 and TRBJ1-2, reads ETGVTQSPTHLIKTRGQQVTLRCSSQSGHNTVSWYQQALGQGPQFIFQYYREEENGRGNFPPRFSGLQFPNYSSELNVNALELDDSALYLCASSLEFRGYGYTFGSGTRLTVV.